Below are 8 T cell receptor beta chains sequenced from a single sample in a study of T-cell memory formation after mild COVID-19. TCRdb re-analysed the 5' RACE reads in MiXCR, keeping a single row per CDR3 protein. Of roughly 200,000 distinct CDR3 sequences listed, about 22% are singletons. The sample comprised PBMCs or a T cell subset sorted from them (not recorded which). These receptors came from an adult woman who had mild COVID-19 (a few samples of this study predate the infection). Cell type and time point are not known.

The genes are TRBV5-4 and TRBJ1-1, with D unclear. CDR1 and CDR2 (germline): SGHNT, YYREEE (reference sequence). The V end was cut by 4 bases, the J end by 1 base, with 14 bases between. The CDR3 consists of 15 residues. CDR3 sequence (DNA): TGTGCCAGCAGCCGAGGCAAGACCGCGAACACTGAAGCTTTCTTT. Translated, it gives CASSRGKTANTEAFF.

At least ten counts were recorded for this clonotype. The rearrangement links TRBV30 to TRBJ2-6; D not certain. The CDR3 is made up of 15 amino acids. The V gene lost 1 base and the J gene lost 0 bases, with 7 bases spanning the gap. CDR1 is GTSNPN and CDR2 is SVGIG in the germline V gene (reference sequence). The CDR3 DNA is TGTGCCTGGAGTGAGCTGAGCTCTGGGGCCAACGTCCTGACTTTC. As protein: CAWSELSSGANVLTF.

This clonotype was seen more than once but under ten times. The V gene is TRBV5-1, the J gene TRBJ2-1; 9 bases align to TRBD2. From germline, CDR1 is SGHRS and CDR2 YFSETQ. The CDR3 totals 12 residues. The V and J ends lost 5 bases and 7 bases, in that order; junction bases with no gene match: 1. The chain's CDR3 is CASRTSGNEQFF. DNA for the CDR3: TGCGCCAGCAGGACTAGCGGTAATGAGCAGTTCTTC.

The chain is built from TRBV7-6 and TRBJ1-5, with D possibly TRBD1 on 5 matching bases. This CDR3 is built from 14 residues. Trimming left V 1 base short and J 8 bases short, with 12 bases between. The germline V gene has CDR1 SGHVS and CDR2 FNYEAQ. CDR3 bases: TGTGCCAGCAGCTTAGATATGGGGGGGGAGCCCCAGCATTTT. Its protein is CASSLDMGGEPQHF.

V gene TRBV27 combines with J gene TRBJ1-1, with D tentatively TRBD1 (5 bases). The V end was cut by 3 bases, the J end by 6 bases, with 14 bases between. This CDR3 spans 14 amino acids. Germline V gene data show CDR1 as MNHEY and CDR2 as SMNVEV (reference sequence). DNA of the CDR3: TGTGCCAGCAGTTTGCGGGCAGGGCCCCCTGAAGCTTTCTTT. It is translated as CASSLRAGPPEAFF.

The CDR3 sequence is CASSQGSGPYEQYF. CDR3 in DNA: TGCGCCAGCAGCCAAGGCTCAGGTCCCTACGAGCAGTACTTC. The V gene is TRBV4-1, the J gene TRBJ2-7; unclear D gene. The germline gives CDR1 MGHRA, CDR2 YSYEKL. This CDR3 has 14 residues. The germline V and J ends were trimmed by 1 base and 2 bases, with 9 bases remaining between them.

The J gene is TRBJ2-5, the V gene TRBV4-2, with unresolved D. The V end was cut by 0 bases, the J end by 3 bases, with 5 bases between. The CDR3 length is 13 residues. Germline V gene sequence: CDR1 LGHNA, CDR2 YNFKEQ. The CDR3 loop is CASSQDQEETQYF. The CDR3 DNA reads TGTGCCAGCAGCCAAGATCAAGAAGAGACCCAGTACTTC.

This clonotype was found once. The chain has TRBV9 and TRBJ2-7; D call uncertain. Trimming took off 0 bases at V and 2 bases at J, with 9 bases between the two ends. The germline CDR1 and CDR2 sequences are SGDLS and YYNGEE. The CDR3 runs 14 residues. The CDR3 sequence: CASSVGQGTYEQYF. Here the CDR3 DNA reads TGTGCCAGCAGCGTAGGTCAAGGGACCTACGAGCAGTACTTC.